The rows below give T cell receptor beta chains drawn from one sample of a study of blood T cell repertoires in COVID-19. Generated by immunoSEQ multiplex PCR, the TCRdb table keeps only in-frame clones and is missing some. The data show some 150,000 clones, with approximately 85% seen just once and around 3% held by the top ten. Specimen: peripheral blood. Receptors originate from a man aged 45-60 years with acute or convalescent COVID-19. Each CDR3 is given with its conserved first and last residue. The D gene is left open where the match is weak. Clone sizes are given selectively: once, few, many, or a class where the clone is expanded.

j_gene,v_gene,d_gene,abundance,CDR3aa,CDR3nt
TRBJ1-1,TRBV6-5,-,-,CASSYSMTGTEAFF,TGTGCCAGCAGTTACTCGATGACGGGAACTGAAGCTTTCTTT
TRBJ2-3,TRBV9,TRBD2,-,CASSVAASGRGDTQYF,TGTGCCAGCAGCGTAGCAGCTAGCGGGAGAGGGGATACGCAGTATTTT
TRBJ1-2,TRBV25-1,TRBD1,-,CASSSGQTNYGYTF,TGTGCCAGCAGCTCGGGACAGACAAACTATGGCTACACCTTC
TRBJ1-4,TRBV25-1,TRBD1,-,CASSRQGAPNEKLFF,TGTGCCAGCAGCAGACAGGGGGCGCCTAATGAAAAACTGTTTTTT
TRBJ2-6,TRBV4-1,TRBD1,-,CASSQVRRTGVTGANVLTF,TGCGCCAGCAGCCAAGTCCGCAGGACAGGGGTGACTGGGGCCAACGTCCTGACTTTC
TRBJ1-2,TRBV11-2,TRBD1,-,CASSPGQVRGYTF,TGTGCCAGCAGCCCCGGACAGGTTCGTGGCTACACCTTC
TRBJ1-4,TRBV28,TRBD1,-,CASSSPGTANEKLFF,TGTGCCAGCAGTTCACCCGGGACAGCTAATGAAAAACTGTTTTTT
TRBJ1-1,TRBV19,-,-,CASRLNTEAFF,TGTGCCAGTAGGTTAAACACTGAAGCTTTCTTT
TRBJ1-1,TRBV30,-,-,CAWTLRGSLEAFF,TGTGCCTGGACACTTCGGGGGTCCCTTGAAGCTTTCTTT
TRBJ2-7,TRBV5-5,TRBD1,-,CASSPQTGSEQYF,TGTGCCAGCAGCCCCCAGACAGGGAGCGAGCAGTACTTC
TRBJ1-1,TRBV28,-,-,CASSPHGVVTEAFF,TGTGCCAGCAGTCCCCACGGGGTTGTCACTGAAGCTTTCTTT
TRBJ2-1,TRBV27,-,-,CASRGGTYNEQFF,TGTGCCAGCAGGGGGGGAACCTACAATGAGCAGTTCTTC
TRBJ2-2,TRBV4-2,TRBD1,-,CASSLGGTGGYTGELFF,TGTGCCAGCAGCCTAGGAGGGACAGGGGGCTACACCGGGGAGCTGTTTTTT
TRBJ1-2,TRBV20-1,-,-,CSARANYGYTF,TGCAGTGCTAGGGCCAACTATGGCTACACCTTC
TRBJ2-3,TRBV5-1,-,-,CASSDPSGTDTQYF,TGCGCCAGCAGCGATCCTAGCGGCACAGATACGCAGTATTTT
TRBJ1-4,TRBV6-5,TRBD1,-,CASSGQGNEKLFF,TGTGCCAGCAGCGGACAGGGGAATGAAAAACTGTTTTTT
TRBJ2-1,TRBV4-1,-,few,CASSQEEGEQFF,TGCGCCAGCAGCCAAGAGGAGGGTGAGCAGTTCTTC
TRBJ2-5,TRBV4-1,TRBD2,-,CASSHAPGTTAIQETQYF,TGCGCCAGCAGCCATGCACCCGGGACTACAGCTATCCAAGAGACCCAGTACTTC
TRBJ1-1,TRBV5-1,TRBD1,-,CASSLEGARTEAFF,TGCGCCAGCAGCTTGGAGGGGGCTCGCACTGAAGCTTTCTTT
TRBJ1-2,TRBV29-1,TRBD1,-,CSVWGQGDGYTF,TGCAGCGTTTGGGGACAGGGGGATGGCTACACCTTC
TRBJ1-6,TRBV6-5,TRBD1,-,CASSYRTGTSPLHF,TGTGCCAGCAGTTACAGGACAGGGACTTCACCCCTCCACTTT
TRBJ1-5,TRBV30,-,-,CAWSVERRTQHF,TGTGCCTGGAGTGTAGAACGGAGGACCCAGCATTTT
TRBJ1-4,TRBV29-1,-,-,CSVDTTETNEKLFF,TGCAGCGTTGACACGACAGAAACTAATGAAAAACTGTTTTTT
TRBJ2-1,TRBV5-1,-,-,CASHRLDGSYNEQFF,TGCGCCAGCCACCGACTGGATGGCTCCTACAATGAGCAGTTCTTC
TRBJ2-7,TRBV7-9,-,-,CASSLDWGGEQYF,TGTGCCAGCAGTCTGGACTGGGGAGGCGAGCAGTACTTC
TRBJ2-3,TRBV7-9,TRBD1,-,CASSFRQGPSVTDTQYF,TGTGCCAGCAGCTTCAGACAGGGACCATCGGTCACAGATACGCAGTATTTT
TRBJ2-5,TRBV20-1,TRBD2,once,CSASRTSGTGGTQYF,TGCAGTGCTAGTCGGACTAGCGGGACCGGGGGGACCCAGTACTTC
TRBJ1-1,TRBV19,TRBD1,-,CASTPIGDRADEAFF,TGTGCCAGTACCCCCATCGGGGACAGGGCGGATGAAGCTTTCTTT
TRBJ1-6,TRBV5-6,TRBD1,-,CASSLVDRGWNSPLHF,TGTGCCAGCAGCTTGGTCGACAGGGGTTGGAATTCACCCCTCCACTTT
TRBJ2-3,TRBV7-9,-,-,CASSLGLPSTDTQYF,TGTGCCAGCAGCTTAGGACTACCTAGCACAGATACGCAGTATTTT
TRBJ2-5,TRBV11-3,TRBD1,-,CASSQPGQGEETQYF,TGTGCCAGCAGCCAACCGGGACAGGGTGAAGAGACCCAGTACTTC
TRBJ1-2,TRBV10-3,-,-,CAIRMGPAYGYTF,TGTGCCATCAGGATGGGGCCCGCCTATGGCTACACCTTC
TRBJ1-1,TRBV19,-,-,CASSYLGQTNTEAFF,TGTGCCAGTAGCTATTTAGGACAGACGAACACTGAAGCTTTCTTT
TRBJ1-2,TRBV18,-,-,CASSLQAGDTLEGYTF,TGTGCCAGCTCACTACAAGCGGGGGATACCCTTGAAGGCTACACCTTC
TRBJ2-3,TRBV3-1/TRBV3-2,TRBD2,-,CASSHSLAGAPDTQYF,TGTGCCAGCAGCCATTCACTAGCGGGAGCTCCAGATACGCAGTATTTT
TRBJ2-7,TRBV2,-,-,CASTQGFSYEQYF,TGTGCCAGCACACAGGGATTCTCCTACGAGCAGTACTTC
TRBJ1-1,TRBV15,-,-,CATSNSFLNTEAFF,TGTGCCACCAGCAACAGCTTTTTGAACACTGAAGCTTTCTTT
TRBJ1-1,TRBV2,TRBD1,-,CASSEDRGRHTEAFF,TGTGCCAGCAGTGAAGACAGGGGAAGGCACACTGAAGCTTTCTTT
TRBJ1-5,TRBV19,-,-,CASSTSWGGNQPQHF,TGTGCCAGTAGTACTTCTTGGGGGGGCAATCAGCCCCAGCATTTT
TRBJ1-1,TRBV10-1,TRBD1,-,CASSGLGQGAGTEAFF,TGCGCCAGCAGTGGCCTGGGACAGGGAGCGGGTACTGAAGCTTTCTTT
TRBJ2-3,TRBV7-6,-,-,CASSLGPGENVYF,TGTGCCAGCAGCTTAGGTCCAGGGGAGAACGTGTATTTT
TRBJ2-1,TRBV30,TRBD2,once,CAWSPGRLADSSNEQFF,TGTGCCTGGAGTCCAGGGAGACTAGCGGACTCCAGCAATGAGCAGTTCTTC
TRBJ2-3,TRBV29-1,TRBD2,-,CSVGEAGGRPGDTQYF,TGCAGCGTTGGAGAGGCGGGGGGGCGCCCGGGAGATACGCAGTATTTT
TRBJ2-3,TRBV10-2,TRBD2,-,CASATSGGIEEYF,TGCGCCAGCGCTACTAGCGGGGGGATTGAGGAGTATTTT
TRBJ2-1,TRBV27,-,-,CATRWSSYNEQFF,TGTGCCACCCGTTGGAGCTCCTACAATGAGCAGTTCTTC
TRBJ2-1,TRBV11-3,-,once,CASSHGLIGGLNEQFF,TGTGCCAGCAGCCACGGACTCATAGGTGGGTTGAATGAGCAGTTCTTC
TRBJ2-3,TRBV6-6,TRBD1,once,CASWFGTGVGLAQYF,TGTGCCAGCTGGTTCGGGACAGGGGTTGGACTTGCGCAGTATTTT
TRBJ2-3,TRBV6-2/TRBV6-3,TRBD2,-,CASSTGEGPDTQYF,TGTGCCAGCAGCACGGGGGAGGGCCCGGATACGCAGTATTTT
TRBJ2-3,TRBV7-9,-,-,CASSRDIPGGDTQYF,TGTGCCAGCAGCCGGGACATCCCGGGTGGGGATACGCAGTATTTT
TRBJ2-2,TRBV5-1,-,-,CASRAYTETATGELFF,TGCGCCAGCAGAGCCTATACCGAGACAGCTACCGGGGAGCTGTTTTTT
TRBJ1-1,TRBV19,-,-,CASSISVRGPPVTEAFF,TGTGCCAGTAGTATTAGTGTTCGAGGCCCCCCGGTCACTGAAGCTTTCTTT
TRBJ2-1,TRBV19,TRBD1,-,CASSISGQFPYNEQFF,TGTGCCAGTAGTATATCGGGACAGTTTCCCTACAATGAGCAGTTCTTC
TRBJ1-1,TRBV18,TRBD1,-,CASSHGTGEMNTEAFF,TGTGCCAGCTCACACGGGACAGGGGAGATGAACACTGAAGCTTTCTTT
TRBJ1-2,TRBV5-1,-,once,CASSSSTGRQDYGYTF,TGCGCCAGCAGCTCTTCCACAGGGCGGCAGGACTATGGCTACACCTTC
TRBJ1-6,TRBV27,-,-,CASSPRGGENSPLHF,TGTGCCAGCAGTCCCCGGGGCGGGGAGAATTCACCCCTCCACTTT